This T cell receptor (beta chain) appears in the sequencing data of a study of T-cell memory formation after mild COVID-19. Study-level information: Largely, the TCR clusters proved donor specific.

Findings and caveats of the study: Those CD4+ clones that contracted were mainly in CM and EM (CD8+ ones in EMRA).

The CDR3 consists of 16 residues. Germline CDR1 MGHRA, CDR2 YSYEKL. Unmatched junction bases numbered 12, after V lost 4 bases and J lost 9 bases. Researchers used 5'RACE with constant-segment primers to make TCR alpha and TCR beta cDNA libraries that carry sample barcodes and UMIs. A single record per CDR3 protein comes from TCRdb applying MiXCR to the 5' RACE reads. The sample has 190,000 or so distinct CDR3 sequences; about a fifth are singletons. As regards this clonotype: The antigen remains unidentified.

Source material: PBMCs or a T cell subset sorted from them (not recorded which). This TCR came from an adult woman who had mild COVID-19 (a few samples of this study predate the infection). Cell type and time point are not known. The chain recombines TRBV4-1 with TRBJ1-6; 7 bases map to TRBD1. This CDR3 is CASSPKTGLVVSPLHF. In nucleotides, the CDR3 is TGCGCCAGCAGCCCGAAGACAGGGCTAGTTGTTTCACCCCTCCACTTT.